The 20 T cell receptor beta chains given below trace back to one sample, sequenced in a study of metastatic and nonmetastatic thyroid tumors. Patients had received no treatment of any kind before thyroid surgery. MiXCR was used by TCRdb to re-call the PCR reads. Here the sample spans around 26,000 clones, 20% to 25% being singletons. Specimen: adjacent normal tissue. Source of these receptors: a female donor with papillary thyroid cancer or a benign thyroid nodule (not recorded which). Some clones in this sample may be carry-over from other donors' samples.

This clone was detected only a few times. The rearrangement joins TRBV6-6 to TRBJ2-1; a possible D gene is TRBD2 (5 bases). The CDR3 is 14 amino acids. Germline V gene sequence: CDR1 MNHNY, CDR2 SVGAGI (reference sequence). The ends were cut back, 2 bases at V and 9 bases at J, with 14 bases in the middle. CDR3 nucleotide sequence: TGTGCCAGCAGTTACGATTGGAGCGGTGGTGAGCAGTTCTTC. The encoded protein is CASSYDWSGGEQFF.

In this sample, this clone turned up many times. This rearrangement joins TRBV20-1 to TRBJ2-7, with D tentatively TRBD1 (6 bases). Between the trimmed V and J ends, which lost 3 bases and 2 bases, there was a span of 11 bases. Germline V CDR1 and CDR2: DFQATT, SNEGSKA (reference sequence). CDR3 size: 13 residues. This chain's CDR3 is CSASPGAAYEQYF. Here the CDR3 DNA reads TGCAGTGCTAGCCCAGGGGCCGCCTACGAGCAGTACTTC.

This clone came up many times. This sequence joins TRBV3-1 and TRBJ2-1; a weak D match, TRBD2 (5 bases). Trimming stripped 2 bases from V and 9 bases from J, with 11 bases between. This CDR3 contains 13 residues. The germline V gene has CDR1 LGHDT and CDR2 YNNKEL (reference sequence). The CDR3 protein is CASSQYLASEQFF. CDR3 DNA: TGTGCCAGCAGCCAATACTTAGCGAGTGAGCAGTTCTTC.

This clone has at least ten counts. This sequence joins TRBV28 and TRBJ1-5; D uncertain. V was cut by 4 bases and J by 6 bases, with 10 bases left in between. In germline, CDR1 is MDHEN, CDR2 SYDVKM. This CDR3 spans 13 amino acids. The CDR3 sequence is CASSWAQAQPQHF. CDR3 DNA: TGTGCCAGCAGTTGGGCCCAGGCTCAGCCCCAGCATTTT.

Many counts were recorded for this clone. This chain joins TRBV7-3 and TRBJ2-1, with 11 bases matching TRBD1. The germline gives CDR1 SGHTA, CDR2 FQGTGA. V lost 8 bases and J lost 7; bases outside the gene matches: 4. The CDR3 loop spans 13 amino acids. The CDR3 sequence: CASGGTGGNEQFF. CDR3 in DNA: TGTGCCAGCGGTGGGACAGGGGGGAATGAGCAGTTCTTC. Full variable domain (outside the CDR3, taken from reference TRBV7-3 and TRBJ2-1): GAGVSQTPSNKVTEKGKYVELRCDPISGHTALYWYRQSLGQGPEFLIYFQGTGAADDSGLPNDRFFAVRPEGSVSTLKIQRTERGDSAVYLCASGGTGGNEQFFGPGTRLTVL.

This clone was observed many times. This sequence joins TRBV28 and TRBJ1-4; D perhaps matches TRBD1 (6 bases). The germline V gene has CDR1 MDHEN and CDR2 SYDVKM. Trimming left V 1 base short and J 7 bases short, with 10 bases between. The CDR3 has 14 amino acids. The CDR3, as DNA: TGTGCCAGCAGTTTATTATCAGGGGTTGAAAAACTGTTTTTT. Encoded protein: CASSLLSGVEKLFF.

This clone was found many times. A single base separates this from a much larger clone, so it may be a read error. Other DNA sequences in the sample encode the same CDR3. CDR3: CASSYPDSSYEQYF. Here the CDR3 DNA reads TGTGCCAGCAGTTACCCGGACAGTTCCTACGAGCAATACTTC. The chain combines TRBV6-5 with TRBJ2-7; TRBD1 is a possible D gene (6 bases). The CDR3 sequence is 14 residues long. The germline gives CDR1 MNHEY, CDR2 SVGAGI.

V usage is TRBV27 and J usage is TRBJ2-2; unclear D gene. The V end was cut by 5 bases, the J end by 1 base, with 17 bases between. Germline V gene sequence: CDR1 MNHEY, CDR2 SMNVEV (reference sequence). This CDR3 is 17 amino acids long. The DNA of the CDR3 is TGTGCCAGCAGTGCCCGTTACCGGGCACAGAACACCGGGGAGCTGTTTTTT. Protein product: CASSARYRAQNTGELFF.

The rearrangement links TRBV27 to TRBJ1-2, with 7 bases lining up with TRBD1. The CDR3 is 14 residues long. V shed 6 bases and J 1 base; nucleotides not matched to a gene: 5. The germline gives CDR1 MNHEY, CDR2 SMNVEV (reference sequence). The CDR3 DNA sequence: TGTGCCAGCAGGACGCAGGGGGATAACTATGGCTACACCTTC. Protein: CASRTQGDNYGYTF.

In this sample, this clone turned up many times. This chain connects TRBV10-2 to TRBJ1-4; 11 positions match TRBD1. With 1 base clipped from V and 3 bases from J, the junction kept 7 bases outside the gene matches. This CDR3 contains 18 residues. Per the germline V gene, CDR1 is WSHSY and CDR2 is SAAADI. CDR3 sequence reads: CASSEWWTGGLANEKLFF. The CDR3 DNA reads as TGCGCCAGCAGTGAGTGGTGGACAGGGGGCTTGGCTAATGAAAAACTGTTTTTT.

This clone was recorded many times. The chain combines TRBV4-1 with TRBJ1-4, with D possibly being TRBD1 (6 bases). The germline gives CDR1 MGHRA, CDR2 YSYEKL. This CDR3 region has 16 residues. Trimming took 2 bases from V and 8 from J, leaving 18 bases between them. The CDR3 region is CASSQRLRGGREKLFF. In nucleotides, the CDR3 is TGCGCCAGCAGCCAACGACTTAGGGGGGGAAGGGAAAAACTGTTTTTT.

CDR3 loop: CSARELFEGTFEQFF. In nucleotides, the CDR3 is TGCAGTGCTAGAGAATTATTTGAGGGTACTTTTGAGCAGTTCTTC. The chain is built from TRBV20-1 and TRBJ2-1; TRBD2 might be the D (5 bases). The CDR3 contains 15 residues. Trimming cost V 0 bases and J 9 bases, with 18 bases left between them. Germline values: CDR1 DFQATT, CDR2 SNEGSKA (reference sequence).

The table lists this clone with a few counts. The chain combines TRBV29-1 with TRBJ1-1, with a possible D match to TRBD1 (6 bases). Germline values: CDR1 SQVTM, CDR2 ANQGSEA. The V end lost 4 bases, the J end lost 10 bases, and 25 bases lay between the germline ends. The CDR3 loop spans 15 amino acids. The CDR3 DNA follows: TGCAGCGTTGTCCGGGCAGGGGTCGCGTTCGATGCAGCTTTCTTT. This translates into CSVVRAGVAFDAAFF.

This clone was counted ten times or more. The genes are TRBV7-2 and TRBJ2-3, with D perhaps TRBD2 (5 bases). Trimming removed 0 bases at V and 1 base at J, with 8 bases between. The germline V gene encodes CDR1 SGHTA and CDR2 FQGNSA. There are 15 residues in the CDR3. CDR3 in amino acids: CASSLASAGTDTQYF. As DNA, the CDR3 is TGTGCCAGCAGCTTAGCTAGCGCGGGCACAGATACGCAGTATTTT. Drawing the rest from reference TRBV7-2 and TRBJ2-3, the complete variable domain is GAGVSQSPSNKVTEKGKDVELRCDPISGHTALYWYRQSLGQGLEFLIYFQGNSAPDKSGLPSDRFSAERTGGSVSTLTIQRTQQEDSAVYLCASSLASAGTDTQYFGPGTRLTVL.

CDR3 DNA: TGTGCCAGCAGTCCCCCCGCTAGACGTAGCACAGATACGCAGTATTTT. Amino acids: CASSPPARRSTDTQYF. This sequence joins TRBV28 and TRBJ2-3; no clear D gene. This CDR3 is 16 amino acids long. CDR1 and CDR2 (germline): MDHEN, SYDVKM. Trimming removed 5 bases from V and 0 bases from J, with 15 bases in between.

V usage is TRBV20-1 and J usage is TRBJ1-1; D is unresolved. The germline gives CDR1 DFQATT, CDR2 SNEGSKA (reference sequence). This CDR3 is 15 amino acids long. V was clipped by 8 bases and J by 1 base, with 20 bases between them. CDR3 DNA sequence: TGCAGTCCCAGGTCCCCGGCGATATCGAACACTGAAGCTTTCTTT. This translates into CSPRSPAISNTEAFF.

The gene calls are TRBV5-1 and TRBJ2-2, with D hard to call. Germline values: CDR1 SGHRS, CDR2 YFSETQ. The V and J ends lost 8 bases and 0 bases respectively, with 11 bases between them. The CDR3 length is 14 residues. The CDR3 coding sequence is TGCGCCAGTGGTCACCGGACGAACACCGGGGAGCTGTTTTTT. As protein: CASGHRTNTGELFF. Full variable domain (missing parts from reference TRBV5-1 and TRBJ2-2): KAGVTQTPRYLIKTRGQQVTLSCSPISGHRSVSWYQQTPGQGLQFLFEYFSETQRNKGNFPGRFSGRQFSNSRSEMNVSTLELGDSALYLCASGHRTNTGELFFGEGSRLTVL.

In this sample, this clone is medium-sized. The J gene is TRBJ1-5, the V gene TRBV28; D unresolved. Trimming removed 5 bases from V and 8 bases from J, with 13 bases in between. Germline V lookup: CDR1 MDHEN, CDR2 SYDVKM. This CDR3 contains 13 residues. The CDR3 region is CASSDLLREPQHF. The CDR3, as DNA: TGTGCCAGCAGTGATCTCCTAAGGGAGCCCCAGCATTTT.

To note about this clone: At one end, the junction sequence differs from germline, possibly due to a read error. In nucleotides, the CDR3 is TGTGCCAGCAGCACAGGAAGCTCCTACAATCAGCAGTTC. The encoded protein is CASSTGSSYNQQF. V gene TRBV6-1 combines with J gene TRBJ2-7, with a tentative D call TRBD1 (5 bases). Germline CDR1 reads MNHNS; CDR2 reads SASEGT. This CDR3 contains 13 residues.

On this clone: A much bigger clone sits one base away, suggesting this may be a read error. The CDR3, as DNA: TGCAGCGTTAGACTTTCAATCACAGATACGCAGTATTTT. Translating gives CSVRLSITDTQYF. The chain has TRBV29-1 and TRBJ2-3, with D hard to call. The germline V and J ends were trimmed by 5 bases and 2 bases, with 11 bases remaining between them. CDR3 length: 13 residues. Germline CDR1 is SQVTM and CDR2 is ANQGSEA.